This entry lists 8 T cell receptor beta chains sequenced from one sample in a study of T-cell memory formation after mild COVID-19. Each CDR3 protein gets one entry after TCRdb re-called the 5' RACE reads with MiXCR. The table records about 340,000 distinct CDR3 sequences, approximately 16% of them present only once. What was sequenced was PBMCs or a T cell subset sorted from them (not recorded which). All receptors come from a man younger than 35 who had mild COVID-19 (a few samples of this study predate the infection). Cell type and time point are not known.

The V gene is TRBV6-2 or TRBV6-3, the J gene TRBJ2-2, with TRBD2 identical over 14 bases. Per germline, CDR1 MNHEY and CDR2 SVGEGT. This CDR3 spans 21 amino acids. Trimming removed 1 base from V and 6 bases from J; junction bases left unmatched: 16. As DNA, the CDR3 is TGTGCCAGCAGTTACTTCGAGACTAGCGGGGGGGCCATACGGATCCCCGGGGAGCTGTTTTTT. Amino acids: CASSYFETSGGAIRIPGELFF.

The table lists this clonotype with many counts. The chain joins TRBV5-6 to TRBJ2-5, with 7 positions matching TRBD1. V lost 4 bases to trimming and J lost 7 bases; unmatched junction nucleotides: 22. The CDR3 extends over 18 amino acids. Germline V gene data show CDR1 as SGHDT and CDR2 as YYEEEE. The CDR3 here is CASSPTMRTGQLLGTQYF. The CDR3 region has the DNA TGTGCCAGCAGCCCGACAATGAGGACAGGCCAGCTTTTAGGGACCCAGTACTTC.

This clonotype occurred a few times. The CDR3 region has the DNA TGTGCCAGCAGTTTTAACCCATCGACAGGGTACGAGCAGTACTTC. Its translation is CASSFNPSTGYEQYF. The chain uses TRBV12-3 or TRBV12-4 and TRBJ2-7, with 7 bases fitting TRBD1. The CDR3 is 15 amino acids. With V trimmed by 3 bases and J by 4 bases, 9 bases remained unmatched.

The chain joins TRBV27 to TRBJ1-4; unclear D gene. V was pared by 8 bases and J by 8 bases, with 9 bases between. Germline CDR1 and CDR2: MNHEY and SMNVEV (reference sequence). This CDR3 is 11 amino acids long. The CDR3 protein is CASFNGEKLFF. The CDR3, as DNA: TGTGCCAGCTTCAACGGGGAAAAACTGTTTTTT. Together with reference TRBV27 and TRBJ1-4, the CDR3 gives the full variable domain: EAQVTQNPRYLITVTGKKLTVTCSQNMNHEYMSWYRQDPGLGLRQIYYSMNVEVTDKGDVPEGYKVSRKEKRNFPLILESPSPNQTSLYFCASFNGEKLFFGSGTQLSVL.

In this sample, this clonotype turned up many times. V gene TRBV29-1 combines with J gene TRBJ2-5; D gene ambiguous. The length of the CDR3 is 12 residues. Germline V lookup: CDR1 SQVTM, CDR2 ANQGSEA. With 7 bases removed from V and 3 bases from J, the gap between germline ends came to 12 bases. CDR3 amino acids: CSAVSDKETQYF. In nucleotides, the CDR3 is TGCAGCGCTGTGTCAGACAAAGAGACCCAGTACTTC.

This clonotype was counted ten times or more. This rearrangement joins TRBV20-1 to TRBJ2-5; 8 bases map to TRBD2. Germline V gives CDR1 DFQATT, CDR2 SNEGSKA (reference sequence). The CDR3 consists of 14 residues. The J segment lost 3 bases and the V segment lost 3 bases, leaving 6 bases of the junction unmatched. The CDR3 nucleotides read TGCAGTGCTAGGCAAGCACTAGCGGAAGAGACCCAGTACTTC. It translates to CSARQALAEETQYF.

This chain joins TRBV12-5 and TRBJ2-2; D is unresolved. This CDR3 has 16 residues. CDR1 LGHNT and CDR2 FRNRAP come from the germline V gene. V was pared by 0 bases and J by 0 bases, with 8 bases between. DNA for the CDR3: TGTGCTAGTGGTTTGGTTGTCGCGGCGAACACCGGGGAGCTGTTTTTT. It encodes CASGLVVAANTGELFF.

This chain joins TRBV5-1 and TRBJ2-7; a weak D match, TRBD2 (6 bases). Germline CDR1 reads SGHRS; CDR2 reads YFSETQ. Trimming removed 4 bases at V and 7 bases at J, with 15 bases between. The length of the CDR3 is 13 residues. CDR3 sequence: CASSTLAFGEQYF. Here the CDR3 DNA reads TGCGCCAGCAGCACACTAGCCTTCGGGGAGCAGTACTTC.